This T cell receptor beta chain was observed in a study of blood T cells in healthy people across ages. General study points: More naive CD4+ cells and higher diversity were found in long-lived than in aged donors.

With a J-beta primer mix and a sample-barcoded 5' primer, a second PCR ran 7 to 11 cycles. Carrying 12 random nucleotides, a template-switch adaptor labeled each individual cDNA molecule. TCRdb reprocessed the 5' RACE reads with MiXCR, giving one entry per CDR3 protein. Of 600,000 or so distinct CDR3 sequences listed, roughly 31% were seen once; the top ten hold more than 15%. Germline lookup yields CDR1 LGHDT and CDR2 YNNKEL (reference sequence). CDR3 size: 17 residues. The V and J ends lost 3 bases and 2 bases respectively, with 18 bases between them. This clonotype was counted only a few times. Its specificity is unknown.

This TCR derives from a woman aged 80 or over in good health. The chain joins TRBV3-1 to TRBJ2-3; D is possibly TRBD2 (7 bases). Sequencing was carried out using blood. The CDR3 here is CASSHDRGAKTTDTQYF. Here the CDR3 DNA reads TGTGCCAGCAGCCACGACCGGGGGGCCAAGACCACAGATACGCAGTATTTT.